A single sample is the source of the 4 T cell receptor beta chains below, sequenced in a study of response to subunit inactivated influenza vaccine. MiXCR was run by TCRdb on the RT-PCR reads, yielding one entry per CDR3 protein. The data hold around 600,000 distinct CDR3 sequences, with roughly 10% observed a single time. This same sample was also part of a study on T cells expressing NK-cell markers. That report notes: In generating TCR beta cDNA, 5'RACE template switching with UMIs was used.

The specimen was PBMCs from blood, collected on the day of vaccination. The receptors were gathered from a man in his fifties or sixties who received an inactivated influenza vaccine.

Only a few counts were recorded for this clonotype. The CDR3 loop is CASSQDIGNTIYF. CDR3 coding DNA: TGTGCCAGCAGCCAAGACATCGGAAACACCATATATTTT. The V and J genes are TRBV3-1 and TRBJ1-3; no clear D gene. V dropped 0 bases and J dropped 4 bases, with 4 bases sitting between them. The CDR3 totals 13 residues. Germline assignment: CDR1 LGHDT and CDR2 YNNKEL (reference sequence).

This clonotype was found a few times. The chain recombines TRBV5-1 with TRBJ2-6; D remains unclear. The germline V gene encodes CDR1 SGHRS and CDR2 YFSETQ. Trimming pared 0 bases from V and 4 bases from J, leaving 11 bases between. The CDR3 has 16 amino acids. This chain's CDR3 is CASSLVAGSGANVLTF. DNA of the CDR3: TGCGCCAGCAGCTTGGTGGCTGGGTCGGGGGCCAACGTCCTGACTTTC.

This rearrangement joins TRBV5-6 to TRBJ2-3, with D perhaps assigned TRBD1 or TRBD2 (5 bases each). Trimming shortened V by 1 base and J by 6 bases, and 12 bases separated the two germline ends. The CDR3 contains 14 residues. Germline V gene data show CDR1 as SGHDT and CDR2 as YYEEEE. Here the CDR3 reads CASSLRGPRDTQYF. CDR3 coding DNA: TGTGCCAGCAGCTTGCGGGGCCCACGGGATACGCAGTATTTT.

The genes are TRBV2 and TRBJ2-3, with TRBD2 matching 9 bases. In germline, CDR1 is SNHLY, CDR2 FYNNEI. The CDR3 sequence is 14 residues long. V gave up 2 bases and J gave up 4 bases; unmatched junction bases: 1. CDR3 region: CASSELAGSDTQYF. CDR3 DNA sequence: TGTGCCAGCAGTGAACTAGCGGGGTCAGATACGCAGTATTTT.